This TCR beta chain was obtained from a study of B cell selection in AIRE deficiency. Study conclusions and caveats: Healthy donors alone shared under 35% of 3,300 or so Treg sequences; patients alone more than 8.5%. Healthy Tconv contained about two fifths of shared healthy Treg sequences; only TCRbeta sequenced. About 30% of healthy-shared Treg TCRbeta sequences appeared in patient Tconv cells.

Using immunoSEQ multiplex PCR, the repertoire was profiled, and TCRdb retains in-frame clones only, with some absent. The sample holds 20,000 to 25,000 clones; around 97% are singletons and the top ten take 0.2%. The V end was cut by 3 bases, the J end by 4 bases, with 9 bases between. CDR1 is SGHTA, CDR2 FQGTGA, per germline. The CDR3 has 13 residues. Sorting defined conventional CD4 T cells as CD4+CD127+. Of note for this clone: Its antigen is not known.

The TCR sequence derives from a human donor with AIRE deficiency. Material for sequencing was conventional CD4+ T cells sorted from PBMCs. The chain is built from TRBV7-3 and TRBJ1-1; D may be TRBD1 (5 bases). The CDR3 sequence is CASSLGGSTEAFF. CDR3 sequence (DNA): TGTGCCAGCAGCTTGGGGGGGAGCACTGAAGCTTTCTTT. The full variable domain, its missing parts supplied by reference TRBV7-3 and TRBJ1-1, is GAGVSQTPSNKVTEKGKYVELRCDPISGHTALYWYRQSLGQGPEFLIYFQGTGAADDSGLPNDRFFAVRPEGSVSTLKIQRTERGDSAVYLCASSLGGSTEAFFGQGTRLTVV.